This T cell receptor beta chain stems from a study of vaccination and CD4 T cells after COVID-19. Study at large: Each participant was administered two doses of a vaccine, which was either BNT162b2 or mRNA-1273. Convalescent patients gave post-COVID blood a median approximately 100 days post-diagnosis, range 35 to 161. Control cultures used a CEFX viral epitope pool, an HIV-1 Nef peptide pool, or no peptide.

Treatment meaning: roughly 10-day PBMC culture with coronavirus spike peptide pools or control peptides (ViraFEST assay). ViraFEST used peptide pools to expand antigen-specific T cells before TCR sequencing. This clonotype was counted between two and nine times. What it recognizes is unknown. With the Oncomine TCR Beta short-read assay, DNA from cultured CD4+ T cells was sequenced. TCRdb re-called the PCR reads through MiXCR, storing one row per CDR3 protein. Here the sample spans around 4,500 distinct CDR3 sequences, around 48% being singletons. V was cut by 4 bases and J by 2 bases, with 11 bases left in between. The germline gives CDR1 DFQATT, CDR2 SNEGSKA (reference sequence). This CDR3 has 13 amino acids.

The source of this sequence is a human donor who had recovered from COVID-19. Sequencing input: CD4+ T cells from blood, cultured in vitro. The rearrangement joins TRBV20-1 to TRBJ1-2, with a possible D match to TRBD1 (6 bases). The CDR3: CSATGVPNYGYTF. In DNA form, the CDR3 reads TGCAGTGCTACAGGGGTTCCGAACTATGGCTACACCTTC.